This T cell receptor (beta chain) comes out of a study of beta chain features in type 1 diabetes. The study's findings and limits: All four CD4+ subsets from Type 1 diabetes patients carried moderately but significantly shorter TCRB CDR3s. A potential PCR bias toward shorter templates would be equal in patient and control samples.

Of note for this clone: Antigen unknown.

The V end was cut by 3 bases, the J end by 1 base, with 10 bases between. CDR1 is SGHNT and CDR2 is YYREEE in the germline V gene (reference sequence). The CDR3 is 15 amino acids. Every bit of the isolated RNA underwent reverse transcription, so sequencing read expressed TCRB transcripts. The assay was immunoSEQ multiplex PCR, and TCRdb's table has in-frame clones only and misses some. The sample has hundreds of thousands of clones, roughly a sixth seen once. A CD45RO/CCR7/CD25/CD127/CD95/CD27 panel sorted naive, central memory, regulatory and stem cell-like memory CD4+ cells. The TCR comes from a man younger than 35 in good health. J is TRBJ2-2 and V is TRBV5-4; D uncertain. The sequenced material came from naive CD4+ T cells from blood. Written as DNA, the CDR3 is TGTGCCAGCAGCTATTCACTGGGGAACACCGGGGAGCTGTTTTTT. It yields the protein CASSYSLGNTGELFF.